The clone carrying this T cell receptor (beta chain) was observed a handful of times. What it binds is unknown. Assay used: immunoSEQ multiplex PCR; TCRdb lists only in-frame clones, some missing. The sample yields about 88,000 clones, 72% seen once. Trimming removed 6 bases from V and 4 bases from J; junction bases left unmatched: 18. Germline CDR1 and CDR2: MDHEN and SYDVKM. The CDR3 runs 19 residues. These data come from a study of radiotherapy plus CTLA-4 blockade in lung cancer. Broader study findings: With interferon-beta, early dynamics of blood T cell clones were reported to best predict response.

The chain is built from TRBV28 and TRBJ2-2, with 9 bases identical to TRBD2. The source material was peripheral blood, sampled from a patient treated with radiotherapy plus ipilimumab. The clonotype originates from a human donor with non-small cell lung cancer that progressed on radiotherapy plus ipilimumab. CDR3 loop: CASRRWRASGDPSTGELFF. The CDR3 DNA follows: TGTGCCAGCAGGCGATGGAGGGCTAGCGGGGACCCGAGCACCGGGGAGCTGTTTTTT. Full variable domain (missing parts from reference TRBV28 and TRBJ2-2): DVKVTQSSRYLVKRTGEKVFLECVQDMDHENMFWYRQDPGLGLRLIYFSYDVKMKEKGDIPEGYSVSREKKERFSLILESASTNQTSMYLCASRRWRASGDPSTGELFFGEGSRLTVL.